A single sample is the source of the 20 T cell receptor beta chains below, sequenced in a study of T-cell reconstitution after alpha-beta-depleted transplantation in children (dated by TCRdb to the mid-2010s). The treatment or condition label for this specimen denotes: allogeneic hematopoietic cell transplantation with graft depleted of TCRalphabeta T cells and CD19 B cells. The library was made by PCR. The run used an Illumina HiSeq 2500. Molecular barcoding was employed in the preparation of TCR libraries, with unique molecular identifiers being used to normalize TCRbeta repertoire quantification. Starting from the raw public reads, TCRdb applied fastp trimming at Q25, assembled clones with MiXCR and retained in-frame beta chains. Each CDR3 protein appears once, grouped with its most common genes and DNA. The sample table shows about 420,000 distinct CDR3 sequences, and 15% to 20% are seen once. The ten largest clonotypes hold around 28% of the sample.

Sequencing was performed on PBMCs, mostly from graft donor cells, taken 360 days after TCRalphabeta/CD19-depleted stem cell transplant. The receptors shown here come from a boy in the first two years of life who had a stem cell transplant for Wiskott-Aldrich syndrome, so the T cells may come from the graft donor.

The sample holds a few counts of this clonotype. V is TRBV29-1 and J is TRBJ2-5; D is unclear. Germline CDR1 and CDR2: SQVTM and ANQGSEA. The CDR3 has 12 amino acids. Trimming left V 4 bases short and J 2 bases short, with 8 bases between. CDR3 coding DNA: TGCAGCGTTGGTCAAACTCAAGAGACCCAGTACTTC. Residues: CSVGQTQETQYF.

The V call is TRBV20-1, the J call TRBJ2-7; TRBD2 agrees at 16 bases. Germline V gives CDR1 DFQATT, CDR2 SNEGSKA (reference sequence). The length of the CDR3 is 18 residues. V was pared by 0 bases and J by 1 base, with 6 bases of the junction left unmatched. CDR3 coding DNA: TGCAGTGCTAGAGATACGGGACTAGCGGGAGGGCCGTCCTACGAGCAGTACTTC. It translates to CSARDTGLAGGPSYEQYF.

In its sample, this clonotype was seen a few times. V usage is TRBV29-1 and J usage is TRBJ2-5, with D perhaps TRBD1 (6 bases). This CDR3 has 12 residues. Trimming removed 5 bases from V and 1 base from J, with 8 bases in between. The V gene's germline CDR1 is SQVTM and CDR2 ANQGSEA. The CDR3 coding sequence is TGCAGCGTTACGGACAGCCAAGAGACCCAGTACTTC. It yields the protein CSVTDSQETQYF.

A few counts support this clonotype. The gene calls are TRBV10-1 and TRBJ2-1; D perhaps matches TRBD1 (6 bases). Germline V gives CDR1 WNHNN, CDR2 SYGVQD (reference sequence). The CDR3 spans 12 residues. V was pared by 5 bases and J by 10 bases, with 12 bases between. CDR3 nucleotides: TGCGCCAGCAGTAGCAGGGGACGAGAGCAGTTCTTC. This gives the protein CASSSRGREQFF.

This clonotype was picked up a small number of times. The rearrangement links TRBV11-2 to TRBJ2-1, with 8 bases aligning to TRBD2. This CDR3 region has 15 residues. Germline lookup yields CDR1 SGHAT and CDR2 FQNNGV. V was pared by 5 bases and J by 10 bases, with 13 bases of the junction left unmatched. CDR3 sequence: CASSRPGLDFREQFF. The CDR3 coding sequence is TGTGCCAGCAGCCGCCCGGGACTAGATTTCCGCGAGCAGTTCTTC. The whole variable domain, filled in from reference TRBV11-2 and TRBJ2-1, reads EAGVAQSPRYKIIEKRQSVAFWCNPISGHATLYWYQQILGQGPKLLIQFQNNGVVDDSQLPKDRFSAERLKGVDSTLKIQPAKLEDSAVYLCASSRPGLDFREQFFGPGTRLTVL.

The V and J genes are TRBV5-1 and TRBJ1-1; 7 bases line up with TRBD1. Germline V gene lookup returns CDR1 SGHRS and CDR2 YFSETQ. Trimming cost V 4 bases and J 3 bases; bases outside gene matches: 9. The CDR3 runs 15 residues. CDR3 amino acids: CASSQGQVRDTEAFF. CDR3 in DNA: TGCGCCAGCAGCCAAGGACAGGTGAGGGACACTGAAGCTTTCTTT. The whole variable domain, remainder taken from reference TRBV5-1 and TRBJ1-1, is KAGVTQTPRYLIKTRGQQVTLSCSPISGHRSVSWYQQTPGQGLQFLFEYFSETQRNKGNFPGRFSGRQFSNSRSEMNVSTLELGDSALYLCASSQGQVRDTEAFFGQGTRLTVV.

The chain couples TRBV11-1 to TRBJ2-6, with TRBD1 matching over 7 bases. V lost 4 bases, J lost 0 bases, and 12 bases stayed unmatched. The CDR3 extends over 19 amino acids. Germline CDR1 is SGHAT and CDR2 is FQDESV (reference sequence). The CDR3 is CASSSPGQFSPSGANVLTF. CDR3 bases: TGTGCCAGCAGCTCACCGGGACAGTTCAGCCCCTCTGGGGCCAACGTCCTGACTTTC.

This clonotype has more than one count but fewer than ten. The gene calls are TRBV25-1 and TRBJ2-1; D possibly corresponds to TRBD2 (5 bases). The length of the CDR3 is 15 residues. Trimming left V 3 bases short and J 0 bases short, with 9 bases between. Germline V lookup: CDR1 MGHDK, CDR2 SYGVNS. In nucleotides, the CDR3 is TGTGCCAGCAGTGAGCGGGCCAGCTCCTACAATGAGCAGTTCTTC. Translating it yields CASSERASSYNEQFF. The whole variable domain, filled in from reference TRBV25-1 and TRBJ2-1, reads EADIYQTPRYLVIGTGKKITLECSQTMGHDKMYWYQQDPGMELHLIHYSYGVNSTEKGDLSSESTVSRIRTEHFPLTLESARPSHTSQYLCASSERASSYNEQFFGPGTRLTVL.

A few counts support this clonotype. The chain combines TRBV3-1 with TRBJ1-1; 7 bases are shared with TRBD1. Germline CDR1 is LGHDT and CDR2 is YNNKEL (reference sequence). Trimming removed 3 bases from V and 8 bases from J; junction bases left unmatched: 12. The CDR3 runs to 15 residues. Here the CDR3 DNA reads TGTGCCAGCAGCCATATCCCGACAGGGCCCCGAGAAGCTTTCTTT. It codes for CASSHIPTGPREAFF.

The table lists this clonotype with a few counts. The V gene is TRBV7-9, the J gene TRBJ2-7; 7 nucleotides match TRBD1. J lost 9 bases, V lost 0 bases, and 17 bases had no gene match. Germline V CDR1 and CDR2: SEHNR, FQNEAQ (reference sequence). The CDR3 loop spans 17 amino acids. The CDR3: CASSLANPFRGKIVQYF. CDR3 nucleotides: TGTGCCAGCAGCTTAGCAAACCCCTTCAGGGGGAAGATTGTGCAGTACTTC.

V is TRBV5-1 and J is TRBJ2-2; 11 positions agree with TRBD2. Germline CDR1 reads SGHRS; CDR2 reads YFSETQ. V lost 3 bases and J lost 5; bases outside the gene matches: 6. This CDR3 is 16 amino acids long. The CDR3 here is CASSSRLAGSTGELFF. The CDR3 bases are TGCGCCAGCAGCTCGAGACTAGCGGGAAGTACCGGGGAGCTGTTTTTT.

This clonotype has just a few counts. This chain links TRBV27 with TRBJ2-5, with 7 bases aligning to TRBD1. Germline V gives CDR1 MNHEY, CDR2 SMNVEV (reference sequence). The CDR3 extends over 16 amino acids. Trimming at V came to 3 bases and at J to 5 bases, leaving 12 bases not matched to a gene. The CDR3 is CASSFRGGSVGETQYF. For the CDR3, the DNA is TGTGCCAGCAGTTTTCGAGGGGGCTCAGTCGGGGAGACCCAGTACTTC.

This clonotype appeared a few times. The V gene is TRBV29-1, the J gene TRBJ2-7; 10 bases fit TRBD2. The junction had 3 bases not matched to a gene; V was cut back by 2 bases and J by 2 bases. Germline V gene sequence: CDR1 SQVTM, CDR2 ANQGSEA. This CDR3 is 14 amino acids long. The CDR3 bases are TGCAGCGTTGAACTAGCGGGAGCGGCCTACGAGCAGTACTTC. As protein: CSVELAGAAYEQYF.

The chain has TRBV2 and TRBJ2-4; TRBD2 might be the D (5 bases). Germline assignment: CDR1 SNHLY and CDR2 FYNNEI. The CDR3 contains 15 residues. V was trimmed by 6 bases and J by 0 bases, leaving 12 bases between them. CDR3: CASSRGLLAKNIQYF. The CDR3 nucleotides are TGTGCCAGCAGCCGGGGTCTTCTAGCCAAAAACATTCAGTACTTC.

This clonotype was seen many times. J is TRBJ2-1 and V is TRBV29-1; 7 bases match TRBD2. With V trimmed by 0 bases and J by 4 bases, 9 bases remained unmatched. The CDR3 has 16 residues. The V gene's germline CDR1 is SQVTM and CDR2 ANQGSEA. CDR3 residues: CSVEDIAGGGYNEQFF. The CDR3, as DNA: TGCAGCGTTGAAGATATTGCGGGCGGGGGTTACAATGAGCAGTTCTTC.

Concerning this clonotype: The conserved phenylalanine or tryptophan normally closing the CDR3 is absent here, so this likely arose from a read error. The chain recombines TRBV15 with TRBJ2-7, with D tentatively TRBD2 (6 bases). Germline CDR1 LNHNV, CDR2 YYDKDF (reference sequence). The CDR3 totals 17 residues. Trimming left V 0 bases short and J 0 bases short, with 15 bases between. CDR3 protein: CATSRDRGRSSSYEQYY. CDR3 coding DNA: TGTGCCACCAGCAGAGACCGGGGGAGGTCGAGCTCCTACGAGCAGTACTAC.

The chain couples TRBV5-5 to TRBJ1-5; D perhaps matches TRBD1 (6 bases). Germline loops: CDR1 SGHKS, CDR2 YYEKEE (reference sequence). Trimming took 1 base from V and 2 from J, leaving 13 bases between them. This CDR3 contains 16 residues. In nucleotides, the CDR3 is TGTGCCAGCAGCTTGTTGGCAGGGGTGGGCAATCAGCCCCAGCATTTT. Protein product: CASSLLAGVGNQPQHF.

This chain's CDR3 is CASSLPRTYEQYF. Written as DNA, the CDR3 is TGTGCCAGCAGCTTACCCAGGACCTACGAGCAGTACTTC. V is TRBV7-9 and J is TRBJ2-7; D unclear. Germline loops: CDR1 SEHNR, CDR2 FQNEAQ (reference sequence). V was shortened by 2 bases and J by 2 bases, with 7 bases between the two germline ends. The CDR3 has 13 amino acids. Looking up the rest from reference TRBV7-9 and TRBJ2-7 gives the full variable domain: DTGVSQNPRHKITKRGQNVTFRCDPISEHNRLYWYRQTLGQGPEFLTYFQNEAQLEKSRLLSDRFSAERPKGSFSTLEIQRTEQGDSAMYLCASSLPRTYEQYFGPGTRLTVT.

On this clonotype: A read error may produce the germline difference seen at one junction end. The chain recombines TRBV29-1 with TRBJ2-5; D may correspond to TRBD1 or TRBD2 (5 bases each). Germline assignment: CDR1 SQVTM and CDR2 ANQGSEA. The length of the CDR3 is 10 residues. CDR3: CSVGDVLRVF. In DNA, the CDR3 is TGCAGCGTTGGGGACGTTTTAAGGGTCTTC. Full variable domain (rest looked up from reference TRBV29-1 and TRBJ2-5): SAVISQKPSRDICQRGTSLTIQCQVDSQVTMMFWYRQQPGQSLTLIATANQGSEATYESGFVIDKFPISRPNLTFSTLTVSNMSPEDSSIYLCSVGDVLRVFGPGTRLLVL.

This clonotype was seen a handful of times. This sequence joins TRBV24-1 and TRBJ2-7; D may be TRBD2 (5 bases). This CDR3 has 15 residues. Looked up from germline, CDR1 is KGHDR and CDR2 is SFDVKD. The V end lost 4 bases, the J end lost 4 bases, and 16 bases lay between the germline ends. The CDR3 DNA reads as TGTGCCACCAGTGACGCGATAAACCGGGATTACGAGCAGTACTTC. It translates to CATSDAINRDYEQYF.